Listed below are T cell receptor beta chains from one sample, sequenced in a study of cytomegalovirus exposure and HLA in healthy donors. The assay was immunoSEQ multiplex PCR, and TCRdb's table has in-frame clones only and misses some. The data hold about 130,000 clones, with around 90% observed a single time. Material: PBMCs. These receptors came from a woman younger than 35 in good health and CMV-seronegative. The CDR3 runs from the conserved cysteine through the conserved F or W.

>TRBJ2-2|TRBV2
CASSRLAGTGELFF
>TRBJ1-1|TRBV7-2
CASSSRQGIGTEAFF
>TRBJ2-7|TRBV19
CASSIGSGGEYEQYF
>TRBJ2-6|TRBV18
CASSYRGYKSYSGANVLTF
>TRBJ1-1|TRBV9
CASSDRQGGTEAFF
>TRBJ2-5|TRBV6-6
CASSYSAVETQYF
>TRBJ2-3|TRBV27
CASSLIGLVTDTQYF
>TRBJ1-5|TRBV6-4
CASSADPGQGNQPQHF
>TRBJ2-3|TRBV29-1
CSVILAGGITDTQYF
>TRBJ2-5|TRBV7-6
CASSGPGGETQYF
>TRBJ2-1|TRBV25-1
CASSFEHRDEQFF
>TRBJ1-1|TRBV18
CASSPLVSGGLDTEAFF
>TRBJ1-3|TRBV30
CAWSRQSGNTIYF
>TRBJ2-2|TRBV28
CASRQGATGELFF
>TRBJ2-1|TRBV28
CASSLAGGSYNEQFF
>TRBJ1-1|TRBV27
CASRWAVANTEAFF
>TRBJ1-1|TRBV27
CASSRGQGVAFF
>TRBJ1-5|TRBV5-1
CASSLGQGGGNQPQHF
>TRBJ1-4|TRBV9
CASSFQQGAGEKLFF
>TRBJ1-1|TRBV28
CASSLRTGGTEAFF
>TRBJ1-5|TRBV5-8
CASSSKVQGNQPQHF
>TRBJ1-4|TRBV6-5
CASRSDSPRLFF
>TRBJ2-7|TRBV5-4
CASSVKTSGRVGEQYF
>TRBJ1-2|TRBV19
CASSIFTGYGYTF
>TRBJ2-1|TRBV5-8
CASSLGQRAYNEQFF
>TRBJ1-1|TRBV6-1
CASSLGQGARRAFF
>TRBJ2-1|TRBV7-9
CASSQVGLGTYNEQFF
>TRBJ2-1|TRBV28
CASFTGGLTGEQFF
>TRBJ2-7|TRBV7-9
CASSLGLGGVDEQYF
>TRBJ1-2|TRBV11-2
CASSRLLGGSGYTF
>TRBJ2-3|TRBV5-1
CASSLAFLTSTDTQYF
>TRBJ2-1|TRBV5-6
CASADSSGGSYNEQFF
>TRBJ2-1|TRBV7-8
CASQTPRSRDEQFF
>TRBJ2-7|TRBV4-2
CASSPSTSGNSYEQYF
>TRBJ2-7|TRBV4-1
CASSQDNAGTYEQYF
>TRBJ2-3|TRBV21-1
CASSPPGLAAGGGDTQYF
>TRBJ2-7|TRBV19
CASSPGTGSYEQYF
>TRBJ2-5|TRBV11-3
CASSPGETQYF
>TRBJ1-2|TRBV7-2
CASSEGPGNYGYTF
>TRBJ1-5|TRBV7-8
CASNTARGGSNQPQHF
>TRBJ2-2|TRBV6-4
CASSRSGELFF
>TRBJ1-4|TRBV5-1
CASSLEQGNEKLFF
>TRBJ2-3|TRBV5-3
CARSLVGQPRDTQYF
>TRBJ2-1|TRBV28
CASSLAVPPYNEQFF
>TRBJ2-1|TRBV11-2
CASSLSSEQFF
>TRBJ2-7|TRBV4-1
CASSPQPRLAAYEQYF
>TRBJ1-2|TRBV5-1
CASSPGGGLSYGYTF
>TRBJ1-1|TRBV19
CASEVGGRAFF
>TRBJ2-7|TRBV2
CASSEGQGFYEQYF
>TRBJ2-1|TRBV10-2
CASRATSGRRNEQFF
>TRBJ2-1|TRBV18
CASSPTSGTSGVNEQFF
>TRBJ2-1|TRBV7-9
CASSRRGTGGVEQFF
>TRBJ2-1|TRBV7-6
CASSRLPGSGIYEQFF
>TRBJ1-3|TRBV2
CASSEAGPGNTIYF
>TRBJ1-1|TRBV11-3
CASSFRGMNTEAFF
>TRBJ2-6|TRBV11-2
CASSPIPGQGDGANVLTF
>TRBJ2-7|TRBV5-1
CASFNRAHSYEQYF